This T cell receptor (beta chain) was sequenced during a study of T cell repertoires in cytomegalovirus infection. About the research overall: In public TCR beta signatures, there were indications of both CMV infection and matching HLA type.

Germline values: CDR1 SGHAT, CDR2 FQNNGV. The ends were cut back, 0 bases at V and 9 bases at J, with 20 bases in the middle. The CDR3 runs 17 residues. In TCRdb, the reads were re-called with MiXCR into one record per CDR3 protein. The data show 650,000 to 900,000 distinct CDR3 sequences, approximately 30% seen once. Points on this clonotype: Its antigen is still unknown.

Study-wide results and caveats: Adding up the frequency of public TCR beta families identified people who carried CMV plus the relevant HLA. The ex vivo response was dominated by HLA-C-restricted CMV-specific TCR beta clonotypes.

The chain carries TRBV11-2 and TRBJ1-4; unclear D gene. This sample comprised cultured CD8+ T cells from PBMCs, obtained from culture after CMV antigen stimulation. This sequence originates from a human donor in good health (CMV status not recorded). Some clones in this sample may be carry-over from other donors' samples. In DNA, the CDR3 is TGTGCCAGCAGCTTAGATCGAGAGGCAGGCCTGGAGAAAAAACTGTTTTTT. Amino acid sequence: CASSLDREAGLEKKLFF.